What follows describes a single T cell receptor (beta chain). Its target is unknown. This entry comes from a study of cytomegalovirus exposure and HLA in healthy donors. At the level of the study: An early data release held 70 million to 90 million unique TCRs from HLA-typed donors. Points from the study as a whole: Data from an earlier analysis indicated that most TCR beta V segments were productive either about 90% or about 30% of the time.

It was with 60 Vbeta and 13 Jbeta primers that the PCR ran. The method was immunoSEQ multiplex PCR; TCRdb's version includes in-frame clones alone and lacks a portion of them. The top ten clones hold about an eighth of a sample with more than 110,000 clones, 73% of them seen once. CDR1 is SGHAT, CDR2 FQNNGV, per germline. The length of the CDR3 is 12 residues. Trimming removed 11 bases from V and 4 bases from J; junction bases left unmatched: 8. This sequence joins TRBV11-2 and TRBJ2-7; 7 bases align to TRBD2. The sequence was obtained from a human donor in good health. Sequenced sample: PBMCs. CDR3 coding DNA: TGTGCCTCCGCCTACGGGGGGTACGAGCAGTACTTC. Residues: CASAYGGYEQYF.